Each of the 26 T cell receptor beta chains below was sequenced from the same sample in a study of cytomegalovirus exposure and HLA in healthy donors. The PCR had 60 Vbeta and 13 Jbeta primers. Sequencing was performed with immunoSEQ multiplex PCR; in TCRdb, only in-frame clones are kept and a portion is missing. The table shows about 110,000 clones, with under 80% occurring only once. Sequenced: PBMCs. The source of these receptors is a man between 60 and 70 years old in good health and CMV-seronegative.

The chain recombines TRBV7-2 with TRBJ2-3, with TRBD1 identical over 8 bases. CDR1 and CDR2 from the germline V gene are SGHTA and FQGNSA. V dropped 5 bases and J dropped 3; count of bases not matched to a gene: 7. CDR3 size: 15 residues. Here the CDR3 DNA reads TGTGCCAGCAGCCGCCCGGACAGGGCTACAGATACGCAGTATTTT. It is translated as CASSRPDRATDTQYF.

A word on this clone: The junction differs from germline at one of its ends, possibly a read error. This chain links TRBV9 with TRBJ1-1; 10 nucleotides line up with TRBD1. The CDR3 sequence is 14 residues long. From germline, CDR1 is SGDLS and CDR2 YYNGEE. The CDR3 sequence: CVSSVGTGVSEAFF. The CDR3 coding sequence is TGTGTCAGCAGCGTAGGGACAGGGGTCTCTGAAGCTTTCTTT.

The chain uses TRBV6-6 and TRBJ2-7; a possible D gene is TRBD2 (7 bases). Germline V CDR1 and CDR2: MNHNY, SVGAGI (reference sequence). The CDR3 is 16 residues long. Trimming took 3 bases from V and 0 from J, leaving 15 bases between them. The CDR3 bases are TGTGCCAGCAGTTATCACGGGGGGCTCAGCTCCTACGAGCAGTACTTC. Its protein is CASSYHGGLSSYEQYF.

This sequence joins TRBV5-5 and TRBJ2-5; 7 positions match TRBD1. The CDR3 runs to 13 residues. The junction had 5 bases not matched to a gene; V was cut back by 4 bases and J by 5 bases. Germline assignment: CDR1 SGHKS and CDR2 YYEKEE (reference sequence). CDR3 DNA sequence: TGTGCCAGCAGCCTAGGGGGCGGGGAGACCCAGTACTTC. It codes for CASSLGGGETQYF.

The rearrangement links TRBV2 to TRBJ1-5; D might be TRBD1 (5 bases). CDR1 is SNHLY and CDR2 is FYNNEI in the germline V gene. Trimming removed 7 bases from V and 6 bases from J, with 13 bases in between. CDR3 length: 13 residues. The CDR3: CASTSLGGQPQHF. As DNA, the CDR3 is TGTGCCAGCACGAGCTTGGGGGGTCAGCCCCAGCATTTT.

This chain links TRBV13 with TRBJ2-3, with TRBD1 matching over 8 bases. Germline V gives CDR1 PRHDT, CDR2 FYEKMQ (reference sequence). The trim removed 5 bases at V and 2 bases at J, leaving 6 bases unmatched. The CDR3 sequence is 15 residues long. CDR3 protein: CASSGYRGYTDTQYF. CDR3 coding DNA: TGTGCCAGCAGCGGTTACAGGGGGTACACAGATACGCAGTATTTT.

The chain couples TRBV27 to TRBJ2-5; 7 nucleotides match TRBD1. Germline CDR1 MNHEY, CDR2 SMNVEV (reference sequence). The CDR3 runs 16 residues. After removal of 0 bases from V and 4 bases from J, the junction contained 8 bases not matched to a gene. The CDR3 protein is CASSLSWDSRRETQYF. The CDR3 nucleotides read TGTGCCAGCAGTTTATCCTGGGACAGCAGGAGAGAGACCCAGTACTTC.

The chain has TRBV29-1 and TRBJ1-1; D gene uncertain. CDR1 and CDR2 from the germline V gene are SQVTM and ANQGSEA. V was cut by 4 bases and J by 1 base, with 10 bases left in between. The CDR3 is 13 amino acids. The CDR3 nucleotides are TGCAGCGTTGTAAGGCAGGAGAACACTGAAGCTTTCTTT. Encoded protein: CSVVRQENTEAFF.

J is TRBJ1-2 and V is TRBV19; TRBD1 aligns across 8 bases. Per the germline V gene, CDR1 is LNHDA and CDR2 is SQIVND (reference sequence). This CDR3 region has 16 residues. Germline trimming cut 5 bases from V and 7 bases from J; bases unmatched to any gene: 15. CDR3 DNA sequence: TGTGCCAGTAGTCCGGGGGGATCCGGGACAGGAGGTGGCTACACCTTC. Protein: CASSPGGSGTGGGYTF.

The genes are TRBV2 and TRBJ2-5; D is perhaps TRBD2 (7 bases). This CDR3 comprises 15 residues. The V end lost 0 bases, the J end lost 5 bases, and 13 bases lay between the germline ends. Germline assignment: CDR1 SNHLY and CDR2 FYNNEI. In DNA form, the CDR3 reads TGTGCCAGCAGTGAAGCGAGGGGGGGCCGGGAGACCCAGTACTTC. It codes for CASSEARGGRETQYF.

J is TRBJ2-1 and V is TRBV6-1; 10 bases line up with TRBD2. Germline V CDR1 and CDR2: MNHNS, SASEGT. The CDR3 runs 15 residues. The trim removed 5 bases at V and 2 bases at J, leaving 3 bases unmatched. CDR3 DNA sequence: TGTGCCAGCAGTAGCGGGGGGGGGACCTACAATGAGCAGTTCTTC. It is translated as CASSSGGGTYNEQFF.

This clone occurred a few times. The J gene is TRBJ2-7, the V gene TRBV12-5, with D uncertain. Looked up from germline, CDR1 is LGHNT and CDR2 is FRNRAP. The CDR3 has 14 residues. The V and J ends lost 1 base and 0 bases respectively, with 7 bases between them. The CDR3 DNA sequence: TGTGCTAGTGGTTTGGACACGTCCTCCTACGAGCAGTACTTC. Protein: CASGLDTSSYEQYF.

CDR3: CASSPRTASQPQHF. The CDR3, as DNA: TGTGCCAGCAGTCCCCGGACAGCCTCTCAGCCCCAGCATTTT. The chain joins TRBV28 to TRBJ1-5; TRBD1 might be the D (6 bases). Germline V lookup: CDR1 MDHEN, CDR2 SYDVKM. This CDR3 spans 14 amino acids. The V end was cut by 5 bases, the J end by 6 bases, with 14 bases between.

This clone showed up just once. This chain connects TRBV4-2 to TRBJ1-5; 7 positions match TRBD1. The trim removed 0 bases at V and 7 bases at J, leaving 9 bases unmatched. CDR1 is LGHNA, CDR2 YNFKEQ, per germline. The CDR3 spans 16 residues. In nucleotides, the CDR3 is TGTGCCAGCAGCCAAGAGGGGGACAGCAATGGACAGCCCCAGCATTTT. Translated, it gives CASSQEGDSNGQPQHF.

V and J are TRBV6-1 and TRBJ1-2, with 8 bases fitting TRBD1. Germline assignment: CDR1 MNHNS and CDR2 SASEGT. The CDR3 is 13 residues long. Germline trimming cut 2 bases from V and 5 bases from J; bases unmatched to any gene: 1. The CDR3: CASSETGGYGYTF. For the CDR3, the DNA is TGTGCCAGCAGTGAAACAGGGGGGTATGGCTACACCTTC.

This clone was counted between two and nine times. Other DNA sequences of this sample code for an identical CDR3. This sequence joins TRBV5-1 and TRBJ1-1; D gene ambiguous. V was shortened by 1 base and J by 0 bases, with 7 bases between the two germline ends. The CDR3 has 14 amino acids. Per germline, CDR1 SGHRS and CDR2 YFSETQ. The CDR3 is CASSLTVLNTEAFF. The CDR3 nucleotides are TGCGCCAGCAGCTTGACGGTTCTGAACACTGAAGCTTTCTTT.

The chain joins TRBV11-2 to TRBJ1-2, with TRBD1 matching over 7 bases. CDR1 SGHAT and CDR2 FQNNGV come from the germline V gene. This CDR3 region has 16 residues. The V segment lost 6 bases and the J segment 1 base; nucleotides outside the gene matches: 11. The CDR3 loop reads CASRGQGGRFNYGYTF. CDR3 in DNA: TGTGCCAGCAGGGGGCAGGGGGGCCGATTTAACTATGGCTACACCTTC.

The chain has TRBV7-6 and TRBJ2-5, with TRBD2 matching over 13 bases. This CDR3 is 15 amino acids long. Per the germline V gene, CDR1 is SGHVS and CDR2 is FNYEAQ. V lost 8 bases and J lost 5; bases outside the gene matches: 8. CDR3 DNA sequence: TGTGCCAGCTCTAGACTAGCGGGGGGAGGGGAGACCCAGTACTTC. It yields the protein CASSRLAGGGETQYF.

This chain uses TRBV28 with TRBJ1-3, with a tentative D call TRBD1 (6 bases). This CDR3 spans 16 amino acids. Germline values: CDR1 MDHEN, CDR2 SYDVKM. V was cut by 8 bases and J by 4 bases, with 21 bases left in between. The DNA for the CDR3 is TGTGCCAGCTCAGTTTGGGGGGGGCTTAACGGAAACACCATATATTTT. It codes for CASSVWGGLNGNTIYF. Drawing the rest from reference TRBV28 and TRBJ1-3, the complete variable domain is DVKVTQSSRYLVKRTGEKVFLECVQDMDHENMFWYRQDPGLGLRLIYFSYDVKMKEKGDIPEGYSVSREKKERFSLILESASTNQTSMYLCASSVWGGLNGNTIYFGEGSWLTVV.

The chain couples TRBV28 to TRBJ2-2; TRBD2 aligns across 9 bases. Germline CDR1 MDHEN, CDR2 SYDVKM. V dropped 1 base and J dropped 4; count of bases not matched to a gene: 10. The CDR3 is 18 amino acids. The CDR3 sequence is CASSLSASGAWSTGELFF. For the CDR3, the DNA is TGTGCCAGCAGTTTATCGGCTAGCGGGGCTTGGAGCACCGGGGAGCTGTTTTTT.

The rearrangement joins TRBV7-8 to TRBJ1-1; TRBD1 agrees at 8 bases. The CDR3 runs 15 residues. The germline gives CDR1 SGHVS, CDR2 FQNEAQ. V shed 5 bases and J 0 bases; nucleotides not matched to a gene: 5. The CDR3 bases are TGTGCCAGCAGCGGGCAGACAGGGGTGAACACTGAAGCTTTCTTT. This gives the protein CASSGQTGVNTEAFF.

This clone was recorded a few times. The chain is built from TRBV5-1 and TRBJ2-7; D perhaps matches TRBD2 (5 bases). Germline assignment: CDR1 SGHRS and CDR2 YFSETQ. CDR3 length: 15 amino acids. V was trimmed by 4 bases and J by 2 bases, leaving 16 bases between them. CDR3 DNA: TGCGCCAGCAGCCCCCTTGTTAGCGCTCCCTACGAGCAGTACTTC. Translating it yields CASSPLVSAPYEQYF.

In the case of this clone: A read error may account for a junction end that differs from germline. The sample carries other DNA sequences with the same CDR3. The gene calls are TRBV11-2 and TRBJ1-6, with TRBD1 matching over 7 bases. This CDR3 spans 15 amino acids. The germline gives CDR1 SGHAT, CDR2 FQNNGV. CDR3 sequence reads: CASSYRDSLNSPLHF. In DNA, the CDR3 is TGTGCCAGCAGCTATCGGGACAGCCTTAATTCACCCCTCCATTTT.

This clone was seen a single time. This chain uses TRBV5-1 with TRBJ1-4; D is unclear. CDR3 length equals 15 residues. Trimming cost V 0 bases and J 8 bases, with 14 bases left between them. The germline gives CDR1 SGHRS, CDR2 YFSETQ. The CDR3 DNA sequence: TGCGCCAGCAGCTTGGAAGGCAAGTTCAGGGAAAAACTGTTTTTT. This encodes CASSLEGKFREKLFF.

The V gene is TRBV9, the J gene TRBJ2-3, with 7 positions matching TRBD1. J lost 3 bases, V lost 4 bases, and 5 bases had no gene match. There are 14 residues in the CDR3. Germline lookup yields CDR1 SGDLS and CDR2 YYNGEE. The CDR3 DNA follows: TGTGCCAGCAGCTACAGGGGATTTACAGATACGCAGTATTTT. It encodes CASSYRGFTDTQYF.

The chain has TRBV11-1 and TRBJ2-7, with D possibly TRBD2 on 6 matching bases. V dropped 5 bases and J dropped 4 bases, with 9 bases sitting between them. CDR1 is SGHAT and CDR2 is FQDESV in the germline V gene (reference sequence). This CDR3 is built from 12 residues. The CDR3 here is CASSLRGYEQYF. The DNA for the CDR3 is TGTGCCAGCAGCCTGCGGGGTTACGAGCAGTACTTC.